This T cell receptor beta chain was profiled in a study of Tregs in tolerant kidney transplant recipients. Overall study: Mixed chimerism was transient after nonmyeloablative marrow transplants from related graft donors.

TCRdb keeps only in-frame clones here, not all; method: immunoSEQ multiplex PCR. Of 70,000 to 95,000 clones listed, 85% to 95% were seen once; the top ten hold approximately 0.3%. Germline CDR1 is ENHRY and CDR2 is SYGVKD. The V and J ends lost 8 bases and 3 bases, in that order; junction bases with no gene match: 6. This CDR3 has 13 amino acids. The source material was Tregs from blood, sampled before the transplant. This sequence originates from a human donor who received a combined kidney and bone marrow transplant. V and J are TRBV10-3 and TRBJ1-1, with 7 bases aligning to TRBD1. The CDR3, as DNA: TGTGCCATCGGCGTTCAGGGGGACACTGAAGCTTTCTTT. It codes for CAIGVQGDTEAFF.